Shown below are 3 T cell receptor beta chains from a single sample sequenced in a study of OX40 agonist ivuxolimab in advanced cancers. The data were produced by immunoSEQ multiplex PCR, yet TCRdb's version contains in-frame clones alone and is incomplete. The table lists tens of thousands of clones, under 95% of them singletons. The sequenced sample was CD4+ or CD8+ T cells sorted from blood, obtained in a trial of the OX40 agonist ivuxolimab. The receptors were sampled from an adult with an advanced solid tumor such as melanoma, head and neck, liver or kidney cancer.

The chain links TRBV29-1 to TRBJ1-2; no firm D call. The germline V gene encodes CDR1 SQVTM and CDR2 ANQGSEA. V shed 6 bases and J shed 0 bases, with 8 bases lying between them. This CDR3 has 12 residues. The CDR3 spells CSVGPANYGYTF. CDR3 nucleotides: TGCAGCGTAGGACCAGCTAACTATGGCTACACCTTC.

The rearrangement links TRBV27 to TRBJ2-1; 16 nucleotides align to TRBD2. Germline CDR1 and CDR2: MNHEY and SMNVEV (reference sequence). The CDR3 is made up of 16 amino acids. V shed 6 bases and J 5 bases; nucleotides not matched to a gene: 4. As DNA, the CDR3 is TGTGCCAGCAGAAAGGGACTAGCGGGAGGGGACAATGAGCAGTTCTTC. It is translated as CASRKGLAGGDNEQFF.

V is TRBV28 and J is TRBJ1-1; D not certain. With 6 bases removed from V and 1 base from J, the gap between germline ends came to 12 bases. The CDR3 totals 14 residues. The germline CDR1 and CDR2 sequences are MDHEN and SYDVKM. Here the CDR3 reads CASRFLQRNTEAFF. The CDR3 DNA sequence: TGTGCCAGCAGATTTCTACAGCGGAACACTGAAGCTTTCTTT.